These 32 T cell receptor beta chains share one sample of origin, sequenced in a study of identical twins. Each CDR3 protein is one row after TCRdb ran MiXCR on the 5' RACE reads. This table has about 530,000 distinct CDR3 sequences, over 12% appearing once. These same records also appear under a second study, on yellow fever vaccine responses in identical twins.

What was sequenced was CD4+ T cells sorted from blood. All receptors come from a woman aged 18-29 years in good health.

This clonotype was detected only a few times. The CDR3 DNA follows: TGTGCCAGCTTATACCGGGATGAGCAGTTCTTC. Protein sequence: CASLYRDEQFF. V is TRBV7-9 and J is TRBJ2-1; D call uncertain. The CDR3 length is 11 residues. With 8 bases removed from V and 8 bases from J, the gap between germline ends came to 10 bases. CDR1 and CDR2 (germline): SEHNR, FQNEAQ (reference sequence).

The chain links TRBV11-2 to TRBJ2-1; D uncertain. The CDR3 consists of 14 residues. Between the trimmed V and J ends, which lost 1 base and 4 bases, there was a span of 8 bases. The V gene's germline CDR1 is SGHAT and CDR2 FQNNGV. DNA for the CDR3: TGTGCCAGCAGCTTAGGTCCACCATACAATGAGCAGTTCTTC. Translated, it gives CASSLGPPYNEQFF. The full variable domain, in which reference TRBV11-2 and TRBJ2-1 provide the parts outside the CDR3, is EAGVAQSPRYKIIEKRQSVAFWCNPISGHATLYWYQQILGQGPKLLIQFQNNGVVDDSQLPKDRFSAERLKGVDSTLKIQPAKLEDSAVYLCASSLGPPYNEQFFGPGTRLTVL.

The genes are TRBV10-2 and TRBJ2-5, with TRBD2 identical over 11 bases. V shed 6 bases, J shed 4 bases, and the junction held 4 bases outside the gene matches. This CDR3 region has 14 residues. Germline V gene lookup returns CDR1 WSHSY and CDR2 SAAADI. CDR3 sequence: CASRSSGGLETQYF. CDR3 sequence (DNA): TGCGCCAGCAGGTCTAGCGGGGGGCTAGAGACCCAGTACTTC.

The gene calls are TRBV19 and TRBJ2-2; D is ambiguous. From germline, CDR1 is LNHDA and CDR2 SQIVND (reference sequence). This CDR3 region has 16 residues. With 7 bases removed from V and 0 bases from J, the gap between germline ends came to 15 bases. CDR3 sequence: CASTRPGIANTGELFF. Written as DNA, the CDR3 is TGTGCCAGTACCAGACCGGGCATCGCGAACACCGGGGAGCTGTTTTTT.

This clonotype was seen a handful of times. This chain links TRBV25-1 with TRBJ1-1; D gene ambiguous. There are 16 residues in the CDR3. The V gene lost 0 bases and the J gene lost 1 base, with 12 bases spanning the gap. CDR1 and CDR2 (germline): MGHDK, SYGVNS. The CDR3 here is CASSEYKGVKNTEAFF. In DNA form, the CDR3 reads TGTGCCAGCAGTGAATACAAGGGTGTCAAGAACACTGAAGCTTTCTTT.

The sample holds a few counts of this clonotype. The gene calls are TRBV20-1 and TRBJ2-5, with TRBD1 as a possible D gene (6 bases). The V end was cut by 0 bases, the J end by 0 bases, with 20 bases between. The germline CDR1 and CDR2 sequences are DFQATT and SNEGSKA (reference sequence). This CDR3 has 18 amino acids. The CDR3 region has the DNA TGCAGTGCTAGAGATCCCCCCACAGGGTCCGAGTACCAAGAGACCCAGTACTTC. Its translation is CSARDPPTGSEYQETQYF.

Concerning this clonotype itself: The junction shows a germline mismatch at one end, possibly a read error. The CDR3 sequence is CARSSGLAGGGEQFF. CDR3 sequence (DNA): TGCGCCAGAAGCTCCGGACTAGCGGGGGGCGGTGAGCAGTTCTTC. This chain connects TRBV5-1 to TRBJ2-1, with TRBD2 matching over 14 bases. The germline gives CDR1 SGHRS, CDR2 YFSETQ. The CDR3 contains 15 residues.

This rearrangement joins TRBV7-9 to TRBJ2-2, with 7 positions matching TRBD2. CDR3 length equals 16 residues. Losses at the gene ends were 5 bases for V and 1 base for J; bases not matched to a gene: 7. Germline CDR1 and CDR2: SEHNR and FQNEAQ (reference sequence). DNA for the CDR3: TGTGCCAGCAGCGCGCGGCCTAGCGGGAACACCGGGGAGCTGTTTTTT. Translation gives CASSARPSGNTGELFF.

The sample holds a few counts of this clonotype. This rearrangement joins TRBV7-9 to TRBJ1-1; D is ambiguous. CDR3 length equals 12 residues. Between the trimmed V and J ends, which lost 5 bases and 7 bases, there was a span of 11 bases. Germline values: CDR1 SEHNR, CDR2 FQNEAQ (reference sequence). CDR3 DNA: TGTGCCAGCAGCCCCCGACGAAATGAAGCTTTCTTT. The encoded protein is CASSPRRNEAFF.

This chain links TRBV12-3 or TRBV12-4 with TRBJ1-1; D unclear. V was cut by 8 bases and J by 4 bases, with 14 bases left in between. The CDR3 is 13 amino acids. The CDR3 nucleotides read TGTGCCAGCGAACGACGGGGTAGCACTGAAGCTTTCTTT. Protein: CASERRGSTEAFF.

The chain employs TRBV10-3 and TRBJ2-2; perhaps D is TRBD1 or TRBD2 (6 bases each). The CDR3 spans 15 residues. Germline V gene lookup returns CDR1 ENHRY and CDR2 SYGVKD. V was pared by 4 bases and J by 4 bases, with 13 bases between. The CDR3 spells CAISGGGRSTGELFF. Written as DNA, the CDR3 is TGTGCCATCAGTGGTGGGGGGCGTAGCACCGGGGAGCTGTTTTTT.

In its sample, this clonotype was seen a few times. This sequence joins TRBV4-1 and TRBJ2-1; 8 nucleotides agree with TRBD2. V dropped 1 base and J dropped 4; count of bases not matched to a gene: 9. The CDR3 consists of 17 residues. Germline CDR1 and CDR2: MGHRA and YSYEKL. This CDR3 reads CASSQGISGEPYNEQFF. DNA for the CDR3: TGCGCCAGCAGCCAAGGGATTAGCGGGGAGCCATACAATGAGCAGTTCTTC.

This clonotype was seen only a few times. The chain links TRBV7-8 to TRBJ1-1, with 7 bases fitting TRBD1. Trimming cost V 2 bases and J 1 base; bases outside gene matches: 10. Germline assignment: CDR1 SGHVS and CDR2 FQNEAQ. This CDR3 is 17 amino acids long. CDR3 loop: CASSLLVSGTANTEAFF. CDR3 nucleotides: TGTGCCAGCAGCTTATTAGTCTCCGGGACAGCGAACACTGAAGCTTTCTTT.

This clonotype was found many times. The rearrangement links TRBV4-2 to TRBJ1-3, with D unresolved. This CDR3 has 16 residues. Deletions cut 0 bases from V and 4 bases from J, with 13 bases between. Germline CDR1 and CDR2: LGHNA and YNFKEQ. CDR3 DNA sequence: TGTGCCAGCAGCCAAGATATTGGCACCGCCGGAAACACCATATATTTT. Residues: CASSQDIGTAGNTIYF.

V gene TRBV20-1 combines with J gene TRBJ2-1, with 12 bases matching TRBD1. The CDR3 is 15 amino acids. CDR1 is DFQATT and CDR2 is SNEGSKA in the germline V gene (reference sequence). Losses at the gene ends were 1 base for V and 7 bases for J; bases not matched to a gene: 5. CDR3 sequence: CSARGDRGLVNEQFF. For the CDR3, the DNA is TGCAGTGCTAGAGGGGACAGGGGGCTTGTAAATGAGCAGTTCTTC.

This rearrangement joins TRBV6-5 to TRBJ1-1, with D uncertain. CDR1 MNHEY and CDR2 SVGAGI come from the germline V gene. The CDR3 runs to 14 residues. Deletions cut 7 bases from V and 0 bases from J, with 12 bases between. The DNA of the CDR3 is TGTGCCAGCAATAATGGAGTATTGAACACTGAAGCTTTCTTT. Translation gives CASNNGVLNTEAFF.

This clonotype was detected only once. The rearrangement uses TRBV20-1 and TRBJ2-1, with 11 bases aligning to TRBD2. CDR1 DFQATT and CDR2 SNEGSKA come from the germline V gene (reference sequence). The CDR3 is 13 amino acids. V shed 4 bases, J shed 6 bases, and the junction held 2 bases outside the gene matches. The CDR3, as DNA: TGCAGTGCTACTAGCGGGGGGAGCAATGAGCAGTTCTTC. The encoded protein is CSATSGGSNEQFF.

V usage is TRBV20-1 and J usage is TRBJ2-5; 15 bases match TRBD2. Germline lookup yields CDR1 DFQATT and CDR2 SNEGSKA (reference sequence). J was trimmed by 5 bases and V by 5 bases; bases with no gene match: 9. The CDR3 consists of 16 residues. The chain's CDR3 is CSAGGLAGGPGETQYF. DNA for the CDR3: TGCAGTGCTGGAGGACTAGCGGGAGGGCCGGGGGAGACCCAGTACTTC.

CDR3 DNA sequence: TGTGCCAGCAGCGCGGCCATCGGACTAGCGGAGGGGACCACAGATACGCAGTATTTT. It translates to CASSAAIGLAEGTTDTQYF. This sequence joins TRBV11-1 and TRBJ2-3; 10 nucleotides line up with TRBD2. Trimming took 5 bases from V and 2 from J; bases not matched to a gene: 16. This CDR3 is built from 19 residues. Germline CDR1 and CDR2: SGHAT and FQDESV (reference sequence). Looking up the rest from reference TRBV11-1 and TRBJ2-3 gives the full variable domain: EAEVAQSPRYKITEKSQAVAFWCDPISGHATLYWYRQILGQGPELLVQFQDESVVDDSQLPKDRFSAERLKGVDSTLKIQPAELGDSAMYLCASSAAIGLAEGTTDTQYFGPGTRLTVL.

The rearrangement uses TRBV7-2 and TRBJ1-1, with D possibly matching TRBD1 (6 bases). Trimming cost V 3 bases and J 0 bases, with 11 bases left between them. The CDR3 has 15 amino acids. Per germline, CDR1 SGHTA and CDR2 FQGNSA. Here the CDR3 reads CASSFWGLLNTEAFF. DNA of the CDR3: TGTGCCAGCAGCTTTTGGGGGCTCTTGAACACTGAAGCTTTCTTT.

This clonotype was observed many times. This chain joins TRBV10-3 and TRBJ2-3; 8 nucleotides match TRBD1. In germline, CDR1 is ENHRY, CDR2 SYGVKD. With V trimmed by 0 bases and J by 6 bases, 8 bases remained unmatched. The CDR3 is 16 residues long. DNA of the CDR3: TGTGCCATCAGTGAGTCGGCAGGGGGCAGGTCGGATACGCAGTATTTT. Protein product: CAISESAGGRSDTQYF.

The rearrangement joins TRBV6-5 to TRBJ2-2, with D perhaps TRBD1 or TRBD2 (6 bases each). The CDR3 spans 17 residues. In germline, CDR1 is MNHEY, CDR2 SVGAGI. V dropped 0 bases and J dropped 4 bases, with 15 bases sitting between them. Here the CDR3 DNA reads TGTGCCAGCAGTTACTCGAAGGGGGGCGCTAGCACCGGGGAGCTGTTTTTT. Its translation: CASSYSKGGASTGELFF.

V usage is TRBV7-2 and J usage is TRBJ2-1; TRBD1 is a possible D gene (5 bases). Germline CDR1 SGHTA, CDR2 FQGNSA. The CDR3 consists of 12 residues. V lost 3 bases, J lost 12 bases, and 12 bases lay in between. In DNA form, the CDR3 reads TGTGCCAGCAGCTTTACAGGTCCTGGGCAGTTCTTC. This gives the protein CASSFTGPGQFF. The variable domain in full, completed from reference TRBV7-2 and TRBJ2-1, reads GAGVSQSPSNKVTEKGKDVELRCDPISGHTALYWYRQSLGQGLEFLIYFQGNSAPDKSGLPSDRFSAERTGGSVSTLTIQRTQQEDSAVYLCASSFTGPGQFFGPGTRLTVL.

The sample holds a few counts of this clonotype. The chain combines TRBV6-1 with TRBJ2-3; maybe TRBD2 (5 bases). Trimming took off 8 bases at V and 3 bases at J, with 12 bases between the two ends. Per germline, CDR1 MNHNS and CDR2 SASEGT. The CDR3 runs to 13 residues. CDR3: CASGFRTTDTQYF. The CDR3 DNA sequence: TGTGCCAGCGGGTTTAGGACTACAGATACGCAGTATTTT.

The V gene is TRBV12-3 or TRBV12-4, the J gene TRBJ2-7; 7 nucleotides agree with TRBD2. CDR3 length equals 17 residues. After removal of 1 base from V and 2 bases from J, the junction contained 11 bases not matched to a gene. CDR3 in DNA: TGTGCCAGCAGTTTAGAGCGGGTAGCGGGTTCCCCCTACGAGCAGTACTTC. Protein: CASSLERVAGSPYEQYF.

This chain connects TRBV24-1 to TRBJ1-5; D gene ambiguous. The CDR3 extends over 12 amino acids. The V end lost 4 bases, the J end lost 12 bases, and 12 bases lay between the germline ends. Germline assignment: CDR1 KGHDR and CDR2 SFDVKD. CDR3 bases: TGTGCCACCAGTGACCAAGACACCCACCAGCATTTT. Translation: CATSDQDTHQHF.

The rearrangement joins TRBV12-3 or TRBV12-4 to TRBJ1-1; possibly TRBD1 for D (6 bases). The CDR3 is 14 amino acids. The ends were cut back, 3 bases at V and 4 bases at J, with 12 bases in the middle. CDR3 sequence: CASSFTGAGTEAFF. Here the CDR3 DNA reads TGTGCCAGCAGTTTCACGGGGGCGGGCACTGAAGCTTTCTTT.

This clonotype was counted between two and nine times. The rearrangement joins TRBV28 to TRBJ1-1; D gene uncertain. The germline V gene has CDR1 MDHEN and CDR2 SYDVKM. Trimming shortened V by 3 bases and J by 2 bases, and 10 bases separated the two germline ends. This CDR3 has 14 amino acids. In DNA form, the CDR3 reads TGTGCCAGCAGTTTCCGCACCAGAAACACTGAAGCTTTCTTT. It yields the protein CASSFRTRNTEAFF.

This chain links TRBV5-1 with TRBJ2-3, with D hard to call. The germline V and J ends were trimmed by 2 bases and 3 bases, with 10 bases remaining between them. The CDR3 runs 14 residues. The germline gives CDR1 SGHRS, CDR2 YFSETQ. The CDR3 spells CASSFRDPTDTQYF. CDR3 coding DNA: TGCGCCAGCAGCTTCCGTGACCCAACAGATACGCAGTATTTT.

The chain couples TRBV25-1 to TRBJ1-2; D is perhaps TRBD1 (6 bases). V was clipped by 3 bases and J by 7 bases, with 18 bases between them. The germline CDR1 and CDR2 sequences are MGHDK and SYGVNS. The CDR3 length is 15 residues. This CDR3 reads CASSEGYGGRGGYTF. The CDR3 nucleotides are TGTGCCAGCAGTGAGGGTTACGGGGGGCGAGGTGGCTACACCTTC.

The J gene is TRBJ2-1, the V gene TRBV13, with no clear D. The CDR3 spans 14 residues. Germline V gives CDR1 PRHDT, CDR2 FYEKMQ (reference sequence). V lost 5 bases and J lost 6, with 14 bases in between. Here the CDR3 DNA reads TGTGCCAGCAGCAACCGATTGGACGGCAATGAGCAGTTCTTC. Protein product: CASSNRLDGNEQFF.

The sample holds a few counts of this clonotype. The rearrangement uses TRBV28 and TRBJ2-7, with D possibly called TRBD1 or TRBD2 (5 bases each). Germline V gene lookup returns CDR1 MDHEN and CDR2 SYDVKM. V lost 2 bases, J lost 2 bases, and 10 bases lay in between. CDR3 size: 14 residues. CDR3 DNA sequence: TGTGCCAGCAGTTTAACTGGGGGAGCCTACGAGCAGTACTTC. The encoded protein is CASSLTGGAYEQYF.